The rows below give T cell receptor beta chains drawn from one sample of a study of T cell clonotyping in hematopoietic cell transplantation. Produced via immunoSEQ multiplex PCR; TCRdb's table is partial and in-frame only. The repertoire holds 75,000 to 95,000 clones, with 96% as singletons. Sequencing used peripheral blood mononuclear cells, obtained before stem cell transplant. Receptors were obtained from a woman between 50 and 59 years old with acute myeloid leukemia. Some clones in this sample may be carry-over from other donors' samples. Both conserved end residues are part of each CDR3. A D gene is named only where the DNA matches it firmly. Clone size, where shown, is once, few, many, or a class for clones that have expanded.

CDR3 length	V gene	J gene	D gene	clone size	CDR3 DNA	CDR3 protein
13	TRBV13	TRBJ2-7	TRBD2	NA	TGTGCCAGCAGCACGGGACTAGGACCCGAGCAGTACTTC	CASSTGLGPEQYF
14	TRBV6-5	TRBJ2-5	TRBD1	NA	TGTGCCAGCAGTCCACCGACAGGGGTAGAGACCCAGTACTTC	CASSPPTGVETQYF
16	TRBV14	TRBJ1-6	TRBD1	once	TGTGCCAGCAGCCAAGCGACAGGGGGCCGGAATTCACCCCTCCACTTT	CASSQATGGRNSPLHF
16	TRBV30	TRBJ1-2	TRBD1	NA	TGTGCCTGGGACAGGGGGCTGAATGTAGCCTATTATGGCTACACCTTC	CAWDRGLNVAYYGYTF
13	TRBV7-2	TRBJ2-3	TRBD2	NA	TGTGCCAGCAGAGGCGGGGGAACAGATACGCAGTATTTT	CASRGGGTDTQYF
13	TRBV5-1	TRBJ2-7	NA	NA	TGCGCCAGCAGCTACGTGAATAACTACGAGCAGTACTTC	CASSYVNNYEQYF
15	TRBV28	TRBJ1-2	NA	NA	TGTGCCAGCAGTTTATGGAAGACAGCAACTTATGGCTACACCTTC	CASSLWKTATYGYTF
12	TRBV27	TRBJ2-7	TRBD1	NA	TGTGCCAGCAGGGACAGGATCTACGAGCAGTACTTC	CASRDRIYEQYF
14	TRBV6-5	TRBJ2-7	TRBD2	NA	TGTGCCAGCAGCCCGGGACTAGCCAGCTACGAGCAGTACTTC	CASSPGLASYEQYF
14	TRBV11-1	TRBJ1-1	NA	NA	TGTGCCAGCAGCTTAGAAGGGGGGAACACTGAAGCTTTCTTT	CASSLEGGNTEAFF
14	TRBV5-4	TRBJ1-2	NA	NA	TGTGCCAGCAGCCTCCAGACAGAGTCGGCCGGCTACACCTTC	CASSLQTESAGYTF
11	TRBV20-1	TRBJ2-7	TRBD1	NA	TGCAGTGCTAGGACAGGGAGCGAGCAGTACTTC	CSARTGSEQYF
13	TRBV6-5	TRBJ1-1	TRBD1	NA	TGTGCCAGCAGGGAAACAGGGGGCACTGAAGCTTTCTTT	CASRETGGTEAFF
14	TRBV7-9	TRBJ1-4	NA	NA	TGTGCCAGCAGCTCCAGGACAGCGGGGGAAAAACTGTTTTTT	CASSSRTAGEKLFF
13	TRBV2	TRBJ2-1	NA	NA	TGTGCCAGCAGTCGGGAGTATAGGAATGAGCAGTTCTTC	CASSREYRNEQFF
13	TRBV29-1	TRBJ2-4	NA	NA	TGCAGCGTTGACGGGGGACATAAAAACATTCAGTACTTC	CSVDGGHKNIQYF
11	TRBV2	TRBJ2-7	NA	NA	TGTGCCAGTAGTGCCTACTACGAGCAGTACTTC	CASSAYYEQYF
13	TRBV30	TRBJ1-5	NA	NA	TGTGCCTGGAGTGTGTCAGGGGATCAGCCCCAGCATTTT	CAWSVSGDQPQHF
14	TRBV5-1	TRBJ1-4	NA	NA	TGCGCCAGCAGCCCCCGGTCGGGGAGCGAAAAACTGTTTTTT	CASSPRSGSEKLFF
14	TRBV7-2	TRBJ2-7	NA	NA	TGTGCCAGCAGCTTAGGGTACCAGTCCTACGAGCAGTACTTC	CASSLGYQSYEQYF
14	TRBV10-2	TRBJ1-5	NA	NA	TGCGCCAGCAGAGAAGGACGGGACAATCAGCCCCAGCATTTT	CASREGRDNQPQHF
15	TRBV11-2	TRBJ2-3	NA	NA	TGTACCAGCAGCTTAGATGCCTCGGAGGCAGATACGCAGTATTTT	CTSSLDASEADTQYF
13	TRBV28	TRBJ1-1	NA	NA	TGTGCCAGCAGTTTAGAGGTAGACACTGAAGCTTTCTTT	CASSLEVDTEAFF
13	TRBV28	TRBJ2-2	NA	NA	TGTGCCAGCAGTTTAGCGGGCACCGGGGAGCTGTTTTTT	CASSLAGTGELFF
15	TRBV7-8	TRBJ1-5	TRBD1	once	TGTGCCAGCAGTTCGCTACAGGGGTACGGTCAGCCCCAGCATTTT	CASSSLQGYGQPQHF
15	TRBV5-1	TRBJ2-1	NA	NA	TGCGCCAGCGGTCTGGGGCAGGGGGGTCGGAATGAGCAGTTCTTC	CASGLGQGGRNEQFF
15	TRBV30	TRBJ2-3	NA	NA	TGTGCCTGGAGCTTGGCGGGGTGGGACACAGATACGCAGTATTTT	CAWSLAGWDTDTQYF
16	TRBV11-2	TRBJ2-7	NA	NA	TGTGCCAGCAGCCCCCAGGTGGGGGGGCGCCAATACGAGCAGTACTTC	CASSPQVGGRQYEQYF
14	TRBV6-5	TRBJ1-1	TRBD1	NA	TGTGCCAGCAGCGGGACAGGGGGCAACACTGAAGCTTTCTTT	CASSGTGGNTEAFF
15	TRBV10-3	TRBJ2-7	TRBD2	NA	TGTGCCATCATTAAACTAGCGATCAGCTCCTACGAGCAGTACTTC	CAIIKLAISSYEQYF
14	TRBV2	TRBJ1-5	NA	once	TGTGCCAGCAGTTGGATGTCTAGCAATCAGCCCCAGCATTTT	CASSWMSSNQPQHF
12	TRBV2	TRBJ1-1	NA	NA	TGTGCCAGCAACGACCCAAACACTGAAGCTTTCTTT	CASNDPNTEAFF
14	TRBV4-1	TRBJ1-1	TRBD1	once	TGCGCCAGCAGCCAAATGAGCAGGGGGCATCAAGCTTTCTTT	CASSQMSRGHQAFF
14	TRBV5-1	TRBJ2-1	NA	NA	TGCGCCAGCAGCAGGTTTGTGGGGGGAAATGAGCAGTTCTTC	CASSRFVGGNEQFF
19	TRBV5-1	TRBJ2-3	TRBD2	NA	TGCGCCAGCAGCTTGGACCGGAGTAGCGGGAGGTGGGGCACAGATACGCAGTATTTT	CASSLDRSSGRWGTDTQYF
16	TRBV7-9	TRBJ2-1	NA	NA	TGTGCCAGCAGCTCCCTTAGCGGTAGCTCCTACAATGAGCAGTTCTTC	CASSSLSGSSYNEQFF
15	TRBV19	TRBJ1-2	NA	NA	TGTGCCAGTAGTATAGAGGGACACGCCAACGGTGGCTACACCTTC	CASSIEGHANGGYTF
13	TRBV6-5	TRBJ1-1	NA	few	TGTGCCAGCAGTTACCCAGGGGTTACTGAAGCTTTCTTT	CASSYPGVTEAFF
15	TRBV28	TRBJ2-3	NA	NA	TGTGCCAGCAGTCCCATAGTCTACCCCACAGATACGCAGTATTTT	CASSPIVYPTDTQYF
13	TRBV27	TRBJ1-2	NA	NA	TGTGCCAGCAGACAATCAGATTACTATGGCTACACCTTC	CASRQSDYYGYTF
13	TRBV6-1	TRBJ2-7	NA	NA	TGTGCCAGCAGTGCAGTGGAGGCCTACGAGCAGTACTTC	CASSAVEAYEQYF
12	TRBV30	TRBJ2-7	TRBD1	NA	TGTGCCTCGGGACAGGATATCTACGAGCAGTACTTC	CASGQDIYEQYF
11	TRBV30	TRBJ1-3	NA	NA	TGTGCCTGGACTGCTGGAAACACCATATATTTT	CAWTAGNTIYF
12	TRBV6-6	TRBJ2-2	NA	NA	TGTGCCAGCAGCTATCCAGCCGGGGAGCTGTTTTTT	CASSYPAGELFF
16	TRBV7-2	TRBJ2-1	NA	NA	TGTGCCAGTCGTCCTGGCCCGGGGGGCCTAGGGAATGAGCAGTTCTTC	CASRPGPGGLGNEQFF
13	TRBV6-5	TRBJ1-1	NA	NA	TGTGCCAGCACCACGGGGGGCGGCACTGAAGCTTTCTTT	CASTTGGGTEAFF
15	TRBV14	TRBJ2-1	TRBD1	NA	TGTGCCAGCAGCCCGGGACAGGGTTTGGCCAATGAGCAGTTCTTC	CASSPGQGLANEQFF
12	TRBV29-1	TRBJ1-1	NA	NA	TGCAGCGTGGGGCAGGCGGGCACCGAAGCTTTCTTT	CSVGQAGTEAFF
14	TRBV6-1	TRBJ2-2	NA	NA	TGTGCCAGCAGTGGGGACGCAGACACCGGGGAGCTGTTTTTT	CASSGDADTGELFF
15	TRBV7-2	TRBJ2-5	NA	NA	TGTGCCAGCAGCTCGGCGGGGCACCTCACCGGGACCCAGTACTTC	CASSSAGHLTGTQYF
12	TRBV25-1	TRBJ2-7	NA	NA	TGTGCCAGCAGTGGGGCGATCTACGAGCAGTACTTC	CASSGAIYEQYF
13	TRBV2	TRBJ1-5	NA	NA	TGTGCCAGCAGTGGGGGGCCGAGTCAGCCCCAGCATTTT	CASSGGPSQPQHF
14	TRBV11-2	TRBJ1-5	NA	NA	TGTGCCAGCAGCTCAACAGGGCCTGCTCAGCCCCAGCATTTT	CASSSTGPAQPQHF
14	TRBV6-1	TRBJ2-2	NA	NA	TGTGCCAGCAGAGCGGACGGGAACACCGGGGAGCTGTTTTTT	CASRADGNTGELFF
16	TRBV19	TRBJ2-5	TRBD2	NA	TGTGCCAGTGGCCTGGGGACTAGCGGGGATAAAGAGACCCAGTACTTC	CASGLGTSGDKETQYF
13	TRBV5-1	TRBJ1-1	NA	NA	TGCGCCAGCAGCCCAGGACAGAGTTTGGAAGCTTTCTTT	CASSPGQSLEAFF
17	TRBV2	TRBJ1-6	NA	NA	TGTGCCAGCATTAGGACAAGGGGATTCTCCTATAATTCACCCCTCCACTTT	CASIRTRGFSYNSPLHF
16	TRBV27	TRBJ1-1	TRBD1	NA	TGTGCCAGCAGTTTAAGGACAGGGACCAGACACACTGAAGCTTTCTTT	CASSLRTGTRHTEAFF